The table lists the clone carrying this T cell receptor beta chain with a few counts. The target antigen is unknown. These data belong to a study of blood T cells in healthy people across ages. Peripheral blood samples of roughly 9.8 milliliters were drawn from each donor. The study's findings and limits: TCR beta diversity per million T cells fell roughly linearly with age.

Alongside a J-beta primer mix, a sample-barcoded 5' primer served in a second PCR lasting roughly 7 to 11 cycles. Every single cDNA molecule received a tag from a template-switch adaptor with 12 random nucleotides. Sequencing of every sample gave 2.5 million or more CDR3-containing paired-end reads. One entry per CDR3 protein, called by TCRdb with MiXCR from the 5' RACE reads. Of about 1.5 million distinct CDR3 sequences in the sample, roughly 43% were seen once. The CDR3 has 16 amino acids. V lost 2 bases and J lost 4, with 15 bases in between. The germline V gene has CDR1 SEHNR and CDR2 FQNEAQ (reference sequence).

This clonotype was obtained from a woman under 30 in good health. The sequencing sample was made of blood. The chain links TRBV7-9 to TRBJ2-1; a possible D gene is TRBD1 (6 bases). The CDR3 sequence: CASSLRFSDSYNEQFF. The CDR3 DNA reads TGTGCCAGCAGCTTACGGTTTTCGGACAGTTACAATGAGCAGTTCTTC.